This TCR beta chain was recorded in a study of T cells in localized non-small cell lung cancer. Only in-frame clones appear in the TCRdb table, and some are missing; sequencing was by immunoSEQ multiplex PCR. The sample lists hundreds of clones; under 25% were seen once. According to the study, adjacent lung free of atypia was obtained at least 2 cm from the tumor margin. Germline V lookup: CDR1 MNHGY, CDR2 SAAAGT. This CDR3 comprises 15 residues. V lost 5 bases, J lost 0 bases, and 14 bases lay in between. The origin of this receptor is a woman aged 40 to 75 with stage III lung adenocarcinoma. This rearrangement joins TRBV6-8 to TRBJ2-7; D not certain. The specimen comprised normal lung tissue next to the tumor, sampled before any cancer treatment. CDR3 sequence reads: CASSEVGGSSYEQYF. The CDR3 coding sequence is TGTGCCAGCAGTGAGGTCGGTGGCAGCTCCTACGAGCAGTACTTC.